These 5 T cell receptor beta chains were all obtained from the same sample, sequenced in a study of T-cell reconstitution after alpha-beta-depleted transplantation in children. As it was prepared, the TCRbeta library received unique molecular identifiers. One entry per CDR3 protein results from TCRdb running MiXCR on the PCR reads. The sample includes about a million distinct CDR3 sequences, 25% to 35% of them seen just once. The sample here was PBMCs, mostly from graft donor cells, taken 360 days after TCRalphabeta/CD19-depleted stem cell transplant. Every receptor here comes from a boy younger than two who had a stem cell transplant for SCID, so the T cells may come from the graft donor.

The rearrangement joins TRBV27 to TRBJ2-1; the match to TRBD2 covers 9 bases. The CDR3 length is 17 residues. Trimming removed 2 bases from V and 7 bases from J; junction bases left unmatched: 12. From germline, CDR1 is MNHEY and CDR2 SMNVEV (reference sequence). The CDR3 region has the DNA TGTGCCAGCAGTTTAAGGGGCCCGGGACTAGCCATAAATGAGCAGTTCTTC. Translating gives CASSLRGPGLAINEQFF.

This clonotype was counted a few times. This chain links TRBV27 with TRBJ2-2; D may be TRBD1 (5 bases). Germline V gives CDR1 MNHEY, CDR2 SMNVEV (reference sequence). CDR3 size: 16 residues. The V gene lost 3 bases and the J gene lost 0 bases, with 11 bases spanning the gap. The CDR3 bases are TGTGCCAGCAGTTTTCTAGGGGCTCCGAACACCGGGGAGCTGTTTTTT. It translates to CASSFLGAPNTGELFF.

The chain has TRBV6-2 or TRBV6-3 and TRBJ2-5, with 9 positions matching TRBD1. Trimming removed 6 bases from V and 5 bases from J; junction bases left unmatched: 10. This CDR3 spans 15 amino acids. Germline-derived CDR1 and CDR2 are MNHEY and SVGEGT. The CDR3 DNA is TGTGCCAGCAGCCCGGCTGGACAGGGGATGGAGACCCAGTACTTC. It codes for CASSPAGQGMETQYF.

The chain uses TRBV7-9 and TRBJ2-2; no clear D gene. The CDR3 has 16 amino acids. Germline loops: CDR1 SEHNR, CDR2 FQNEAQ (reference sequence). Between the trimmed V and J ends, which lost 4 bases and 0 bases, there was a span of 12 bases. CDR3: CASSSPLISNTGELFF. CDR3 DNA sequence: TGTGCCAGCAGCTCTCCCCTAATATCGAACACCGGGGAGCTGTTTTTT.

The CDR3 protein is CASSRQTGLYEQYF. The CDR3 bases are TGTGCCAGCAGCCGCCAGACAGGGCTATACGAGCAGTACTTC. This chain joins TRBV14 and TRBJ2-7; 7 nucleotides align to TRBD1. Germline CDR1 reads SGHDN; CDR2 reads FVKESK. The CDR3 loop spans 14 amino acids. V dropped 4 bases and J dropped 4; count of bases not matched to a gene: 7.